This T cell receptor beta chain was identified during a study of response to subunit inactivated influenza vaccine. Overall study results and limits: Authors suggested that a seasonal influenza vaccination recruits few new T cells each time.

This clonotype was counted a few times. The antigen is unknown. TCRdb passed the RT-PCR reads through MiXCR, listing each CDR3 protein once. This table has about 570,000 distinct CDR3 sequences, about 11% appearing once. The germline CDR1 and CDR2 sequences are SGHTA and FQGNSA. CDR3 length: 14 residues. V was shortened by 2 bases and J by 5 bases, with 12 bases between the two germline ends. The same data also contributed to another study, on T cells expressing NK-cell markers. As that study records: UMI-tagged 5'RACE template switching yielded the TCR beta cDNA. One of the eight sequenced donors was seronegative, whereas the other seven were HCMV-seropositive. About 1.0-7.5% of CD8+ T cells in over 5 donors belonged to dominant NKG2C+ clonotypes. Several donors likewise had their CD3+CD56-NKG2C+ fraction led by these clonotypes.

This receptor was obtained from a man between 50 and 59 years old who received an inactivated influenza vaccine. Sequenced here: PBMCs from blood, sampled on the day of vaccination. The chain carries TRBV7-2 and TRBJ2-5, with D possibly being TRBD1 (5 bases). The CDR3 protein is CASSLQGVPETQYF. The CDR3 region has the DNA TGTGCCAGCAGCTTACAAGGGGTCCCTGAGACCCAGTACTTC.